This T cell receptor (beta chain) comes out of a study of blood T cells in healthy people across ages. Study findings and constraints: Samples with more naive T cells showed higher observed beta diversity. Versus aged donors, long-lived donors had higher diversity and more naive CD4+ cells.

This CDR3 spans 15 amino acids. The ends were cut back, 5 bases at V and 4 bases at J, with 16 bases in the middle. Germline V gives CDR1 MNHNY, CDR2 SVGAGI (reference sequence). This clonotype was seen once. Its antigen is still unknown. Together with a sample-barcoded 5' primer, a J-beta primer mix was included in a second PCR lasting about 7 to 11 cycles. TCRdb fed the 5' RACE reads into MiXCR, producing one record per CDR3 protein. Found here are over 600,000 distinct CDR3 sequences, less than 45% of them singletons; the top ten hold roughly 30%. Sequenced: blood. This receptor was taken from a man older than 75 in good health. J is TRBJ2-3 and V is TRBV6-6, with D possibly being TRBD1 (6 bases). The CDR3 here is CASSTHGTLADTQYF. CDR3 coding DNA: TGTGCCAGCAGTACTCACGGGACACTGGCAGATACGCAGTATTTT.